The 25 T cell receptor beta chains given below trace back to one sample, sequenced in a study of blood T cell repertoires in COVID-19 (TCRdb year 2020). Preparation of the library involved the immunoSEQ multiplex PCR assay. In TCRdb, the immuneACCESS table is reduced to in-frame sequences with V and J assigned. These tables do not hold every clone; where another copy was compared, an unresolved V gene accounts for under half, and the others remain unexplained. Present in this sample are approximately 97,000 clones, about 85% of which were seen just once. The biggest ten clones account for around 11% of the sample. Sequenced: peripheral blood. The receptors derive from a human donor in a cohort sampled during active COVID-19.

The rearrangement joins TRBV9 to TRBJ1-2; no clear D gene. V was pared by 4 bases and J by 8 bases, with 18 bases between. This CDR3 has 14 residues. Germline V gene data show CDR1 as SGDLS and CDR2 as YYNGEE. CDR3 protein: CASSKAPGMGGYTF. In DNA form, the CDR3 reads TGTGCCAGCAGCAAGGCCCCGGGAATGGGCGGCTACACCTTC.

A remark on this clone: Different DNA sequences within this sample yield the same CDR3. This rearrangement joins TRBV5-1 to TRBJ1-1; 8 nucleotides match TRBD1. Germline V lookup: CDR1 SGHRS, CDR2 YFSETQ. The CDR3 length is 15 residues. With 0 bases clipped from V and 4 bases from J, the junction kept 5 bases outside the gene matches. CDR3 residues: CASSLVPGGGTEAFF. The CDR3 bases are TGCGCCAGCAGCTTGGTCCCAGGGGGCGGCACTGAAGCTTTCTTT.

This rearrangement joins TRBV5-1 to TRBJ2-1, with unresolved D. V was cut by 0 bases and J by 4 bases, with 8 bases left in between. CDR3 length: 14 amino acids. Germline lookup yields CDR1 SGHRS and CDR2 YFSETQ. The CDR3 nucleotides are TGCGCCAGCAGCTTGGAGACTCTTTACAATGAGCAGTTCTTC. Protein sequence: CASSLETLYNEQFF. Full variable domain (outside the CDR3, taken from reference TRBV5-1 and TRBJ2-1): KAGVTQTPRYLIKTRGQQVTLSCSPISGHRSVSWYQQTPGQGLQFLFEYFSETQRNKGNFPGRFSGRQFSNSRSEMNVSTLELGDSALYLCASSLETLYNEQFFGPGTRLTVL.

The rearrangement uses TRBV29-1 and TRBJ1-2, with D perhaps TRBD1 (5 bases). The CDR3 runs to 11 residues. Germline lookup yields CDR1 SQVTM and CDR2 ANQGSEA. V lost 3 bases to trimming and J lost 8 bases, with 10 bases between them. The CDR3 loop is CSVEGDWGYTF. As DNA, the CDR3 is TGCAGCGTTGAGGGGGACTGGGGCTACACCTTC.

This chain connects TRBV6-2 or TRBV6-3 to TRBJ2-1; no firm D call. CDR3 size: 19 residues. Trimming took 6 bases from V and 4 from J, leaving 28 bases between them. Germline CDR1 MNHEY, CDR2 SVGEGT. The CDR3 nucleotides read TGTGCCAGCAGCGTAATAAGCCTAGTTTACACGTCTAGTTACAATGAGCAGTTCTTC. Its protein product is CASSVISLVYTSSYNEQFF.

The rearrangement uses TRBV14 and TRBJ1-2; 7 nucleotides line up with TRBD1. With 4 bases clipped from V and 3 bases from J, the junction kept 8 bases outside the gene matches. The CDR3 is made up of 15 amino acids. Per the germline V gene, CDR1 is SGHDN and CDR2 is FVKESK. CDR3 coding DNA: TGTGCCAGCAGCCCACCAGACAGGGTCTACTATGGCTACACCTTC. Translated, it gives CASSPPDRVYYGYTF.

Turning to this clone: The sample holds other DNA sequences that translate to the same CDR3. V and J are TRBV4-2 and TRBJ1-5; 9 bases line up with TRBD1. Germline CDR1 is LGHNA and CDR2 is YNFKEQ. The length of the CDR3 is 17 residues. V trimming: 0 bases; J trimming: 1 base; junction bases outside the gene matches: 4. The CDR3 loop reads CASSQEIQGASNQPQHF. CDR3 DNA: TGTGCCAGCAGCCAAGAGATACAGGGGGCGAGCAATCAGCCCCAGCATTTT.

The rearrangement links TRBV7-2 to TRBJ2-7, with 7 bases fitting TRBD1. Germline V gene sequence: CDR1 SGHTA, CDR2 FQGNSA. After removal of 5 bases from V and 3 bases from J, the junction contained 4 bases not matched to a gene. The CDR3 extends over 13 amino acids. The CDR3 DNA is TGTGCCAGCAGCGATTACAGGGGCTACGAGCAGTACTTC. It specifies CASSDYRGYEQYF.

In this sample, this clone turned up a few times. The chain employs TRBV5-1 and TRBJ2-7, with 12 bases aligning to TRBD2. Germline trimming cut 1 base from V and 4 bases from J; bases unmatched to any gene: 12. This CDR3 has 18 residues. The germline CDR1 and CDR2 sequences are SGHRS and YFSETQ. CDR3 coding DNA: TGCGCCAGCAGCTTGATACCGCCGACTAGCGGGAGAAGGTACGAGCAGTACTTC. Protein sequence: CASSLIPPTSGRRYEQYF.

The V call is TRBV24-1, the J call TRBJ2-1; D possibly corresponds to TRBD2 (7 bases). CDR1 is KGHDR and CDR2 is SFDVKD in the germline V gene. The CDR3 length is 16 residues. Trimming took 1 base from V and 8 from J, leaving 17 bases between them. The DNA for the CDR3 is TGTGCCACCAGTGATTTTGTCAGGGGAGGGGGGGATGAGCAGTTCTTC. Protein product: CATSDFVRGGGDEQFF.

The chain recombines TRBV7-9 with TRBJ2-7; 12 nucleotides line up with TRBD2. There are 14 residues in the CDR3. With 6 bases clipped from V and 4 bases from J, the junction kept 4 bases outside the gene matches. Germline V CDR1 and CDR2: SEHNR, FQNEAQ (reference sequence). CDR3 residues: CASSWTSGAYEQYF. Written as DNA, the CDR3 is TGTGCCAGCAGTTGGACTAGCGGGGCTTACGAGCAGTACTTC.

This clone has only a few counts. J is TRBJ2-7 and V is TRBV19, with 7 bases matching TRBD1. After removal of 3 bases from V and 4 bases from J, the junction contained 6 bases not matched to a gene. The germline V gene has CDR1 LNHDA and CDR2 SQIVND (reference sequence). The length of the CDR3 is 14 residues. The CDR3 sequence is CASSIWGQPYEQYF. CDR3 in DNA: TGTGCCAGTAGTATTTGGGGACAGCCTTACGAGCAGTACTTC. Using reference TRBV19 and TRBJ2-7 for the parts outside the CDR3, the full variable domain is DGGITQSPKYLFRKEGQNVTLSCEQNLNHDAMYWYRQDPGQGLRLIYYSQIVNDFQKGDIAEGYSVSREKKESFPLTVTSAQKNPTAFYLCASSIWGQPYEQYFGPGTRLTVT.

The rearrangement joins TRBV4-3 to TRBJ1-4; TRBD1 aligns across 8 bases. The CDR3 consists of 15 residues. The J segment lost 8 bases and the V segment lost 0 bases, leaving 5 bases of the junction unmatched. Per germline, CDR1 LGHNA and CDR2 YSLEER. DNA for the CDR3: TGCGCCAGCAGCCAAGAGAGGAGGGACAGGGAAAAACTGTTTTTT. This codes for CASSQERRDREKLFF.

This chain connects TRBV10-2 to TRBJ2-1; 10 nucleotides line up with TRBD2. The CDR3 consists of 14 residues. V was clipped by 6 bases and J by 4 bases; unmatched bases: 3. The germline CDR1 and CDR2 sequences are WSHSY and SAAADI. In nucleotides, the CDR3 is TGCGCCAGCAGCGGGACTAGCGCTTACAATGAGCAGTTCTTC. This encodes CASSGTSAYNEQFF.

This clone was observed a handful of times. The chain joins TRBV6-2 or TRBV6-3 to TRBJ2-7; D is unclear. Germline V gene lookup returns CDR1 MNHEY and CDR2 SVGEGT. V dropped 2 bases and J dropped 4 bases, with 6 bases sitting between them. The CDR3 is made up of 12 amino acids. The CDR3 coding sequence is TGTGCCAGCAGTTACCCCGAGTACGAGCAGTACTTC. Its translation: CASSYPEYEQYF.

The gene calls are TRBV3-1 (or the pseudogene TRBV3-2) and TRBJ2-5, with 7 bases aligning to TRBD2. The CDR3 runs 15 residues. The J segment lost 5 bases and the V segment lost 4 bases, leaving 10 bases of the junction unmatched. Germline lookup yields CDR1 LGHDT and CDR2 YNNKEL (reference sequence). CDR3 region: CASSRVLGGVETQYF. CDR3 DNA sequence: TGTGCCAGCAGCCGCGTCTTGGGGGGGGTGGAGACCCAGTACTTC.

The chain joins TRBV7-3 to TRBJ2-3; 7 bases line up with TRBD2. CDR1 SGHTA and CDR2 FQGTGA come from the germline V gene. CDR3 length: 16 amino acids. J was trimmed by 2 bases and V by 5 bases; bases with no gene match: 10. Here the CDR3 reads CASSRGLGILTDTQYF. In nucleotides, the CDR3 is TGTGCCAGCAGCCGAGGACTAGGTATTCTCACAGATACGCAGTATTTT.

The chain has TRBV5-1 and TRBJ2-7; D gene ambiguous. The V end was cut by 4 bases, the J end by 0 bases, with 11 bases between. This CDR3 contains 14 residues. The germline CDR1 and CDR2 sequences are SGHRS and YFSETQ. The CDR3 DNA reads TGCGCCAGCAGCAACCCGACTGCCTCCTACGAGCAGTACTTC. Protein sequence: CASSNPTASYEQYF.

The V gene is TRBV23-1, the J gene TRBJ1-6; D is unresolved. TRBV23-1 carries the ORF label, with uncertain function. V lost 4 bases, J lost 8 bases, and 21 bases lay in between. The CDR3 is 17 amino acids. CDR3 nucleotide sequence: TGCGCCAGCAGTCCCACCCGCCGCCGCTTTCGGTATTCACCCCTCCACTTT. Translation gives CASSPTRRRFRYSPLHF.

V is TRBV9 and J is TRBJ1-3; weak D call: TRBD1 (6 bases). Germline CDR1 reads SGDLS; CDR2 reads YYNGEE. CDR3 size: 15 residues. Between the trimmed V and J ends, which lost 0 bases and 2 bases, there was a span of 9 bases. The CDR3 is CASSVATGTGNTIYF. The CDR3 DNA sequence: TGTGCCAGCAGCGTAGCTACAGGGACTGGAAACACCATATATTTT.

V usage is TRBV30 and J usage is TRBJ1-3; 8 bases align to TRBD1. Trimming removed 1 base from V and 7 bases from J; junction bases left unmatched: 6. CDR3 length: 14 amino acids. Germline V CDR1 and CDR2: GTSNPN, SVGIG (reference sequence). The CDR3, as DNA: TGTGCCTGGAGTGGTGAACAGGGGGGGAACACCATATATTTT. It encodes CAWSGEQGGNTIYF. Full variable domain (missing parts from reference TRBV30 and TRBJ1-3): SQTIHQWPATLVQPVGSPLSLECTVEGTSNPNLYWYRQAAGRGLQLLFYSVGIGQISSEVPQNLSASRPQDRQFILSSKKLLLSDSGFYLCAWSGEQGGNTIYFGEGSWLTVV.

The chain links TRBV6-4 to TRBJ2-5, with 8 bases lining up with TRBD1. This CDR3 has 14 residues. The V segment lost 4 bases and the J segment 5 bases; nucleotides outside the gene matches: 6. Germline assignment: CDR1 MRHNA and CDR2 SNTAGT. The DNA of the CDR3 is TGTGCCAGCAGTGTGGAGACAGGGGTGGAGACCCAGTACTTC. Its translation is CASSVETGVETQYF.

This sequence joins TRBV29-1 and TRBJ1-2; D unresolved. In germline, CDR1 is SQVTM, CDR2 ANQGSEA. The ends were cut back, 2 bases at V and 2 bases at J, with 6 bases in the middle. This CDR3 comprises 12 residues. As DNA, the CDR3 is TGCAGCGTTGAACTGAGAAACTATGGCTACACCTTC. Translation: CSVELRNYGYTF.

The V and J genes are TRBV7-9 and TRBJ1-3; TRBD1 matches 8 bases. CDR1 and CDR2 from the germline V gene are SEHNR and FQNEAQ (reference sequence). V shed 3 bases and J 8 bases; nucleotides not matched to a gene: 6. The CDR3 is 14 residues long. The CDR3 region is CASSFPDRGDTIYF. The CDR3 region has the DNA TGTGCCAGCAGCTTCCCTGACAGGGGAGACACCATATATTTT.

The chain combines TRBV5-4 with TRBJ2-1, with D possibly being TRBD2 (7 bases). Trimming left V 0 bases short and J 5 bases short, with 21 bases between. The CDR3 runs 18 residues. Germline-derived CDR1 and CDR2 are SGHNT and YYREEE (reference sequence). The CDR3 sequence is CASSLGGLGGRGDNEQFF. The CDR3 bases are TGTGCCAGCAGCTTGGGCGGGTTAGGAGGGAGGGGGGACAATGAGCAGTTCTTC.